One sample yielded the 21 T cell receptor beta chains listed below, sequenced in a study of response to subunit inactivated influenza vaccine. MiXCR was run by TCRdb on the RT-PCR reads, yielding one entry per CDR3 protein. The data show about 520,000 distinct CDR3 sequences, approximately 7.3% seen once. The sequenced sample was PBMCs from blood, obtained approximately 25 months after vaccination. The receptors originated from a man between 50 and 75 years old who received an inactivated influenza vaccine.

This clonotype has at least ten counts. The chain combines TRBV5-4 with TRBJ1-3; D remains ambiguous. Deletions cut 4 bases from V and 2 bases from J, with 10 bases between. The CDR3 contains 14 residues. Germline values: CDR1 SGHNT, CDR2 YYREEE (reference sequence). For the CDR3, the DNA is TGTGCCAGCAGCCCGGAGGCCACTGGAAACACCATATATTTT. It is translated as CASSPEATGNTIYF.

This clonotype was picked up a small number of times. CDR3 region: CASSYQTSGGFYEQYF. The CDR3 DNA reads as TGTGCCAGCAGTTACCAGACTAGCGGGGGATTCTACGAGCAGTACTTC. The chain employs TRBV6-5 and TRBJ2-7; 12 bases map to TRBD2. CDR1 and CDR2 from the germline V gene are MNHEY and SVGAGI. The CDR3 is 16 amino acids. Trimming took 2 bases from V and 3 from J; bases not matched to a gene: 5.

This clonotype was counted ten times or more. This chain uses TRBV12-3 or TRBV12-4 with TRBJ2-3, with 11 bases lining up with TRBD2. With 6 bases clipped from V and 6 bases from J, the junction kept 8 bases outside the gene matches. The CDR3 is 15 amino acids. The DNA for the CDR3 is TGTGCCAGCAGACTAGCGGGAGTAAAAGCCGATACGCAGTATTTT. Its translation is CASRLAGVKADTQYF.

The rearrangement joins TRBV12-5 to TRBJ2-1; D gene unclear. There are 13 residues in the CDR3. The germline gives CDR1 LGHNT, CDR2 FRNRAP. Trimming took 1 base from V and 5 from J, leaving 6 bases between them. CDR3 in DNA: TGTGCTAGTGGTTTGGCCAGGAACAATGAGCAGTTCTTC. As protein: CASGLARNNEQFF.

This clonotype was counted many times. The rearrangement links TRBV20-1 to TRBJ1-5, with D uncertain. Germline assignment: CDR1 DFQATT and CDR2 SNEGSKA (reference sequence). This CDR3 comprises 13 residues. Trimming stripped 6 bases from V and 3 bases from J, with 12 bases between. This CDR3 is CSARSGINQPQHF. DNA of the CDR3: TGCAGTGCCCGGTCGGGTATCAATCAGCCCCAGCATTTT.

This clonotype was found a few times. The DNA for the CDR3 is TGTGCCAGCAGCTGGGGTAGGGAGACCCAGTACTTC. Its protein is CASSWGRETQYF. This sequence joins TRBV7-2 and TRBJ2-5, with D hard to call. The CDR3 loop spans 12 amino acids. Germline V lookup: CDR1 SGHTA, CDR2 FQGNSA. V was cut by 4 bases and J by 5 bases, with 8 bases left in between.

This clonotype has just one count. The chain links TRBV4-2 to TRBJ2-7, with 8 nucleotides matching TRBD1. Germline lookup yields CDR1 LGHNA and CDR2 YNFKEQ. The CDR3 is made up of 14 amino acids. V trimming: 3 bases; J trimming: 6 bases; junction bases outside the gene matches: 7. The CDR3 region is CASSQAGQAGEQYF. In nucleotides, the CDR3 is TGTGCCAGCAGCCAGGCGGGACAGGCCGGCGAGCAGTACTTC.

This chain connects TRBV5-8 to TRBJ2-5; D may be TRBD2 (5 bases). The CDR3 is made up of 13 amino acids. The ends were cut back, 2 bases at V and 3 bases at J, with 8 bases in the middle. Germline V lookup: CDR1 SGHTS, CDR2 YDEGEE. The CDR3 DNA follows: TGTGCCAGCAGCTTTAGAGCGGAAGAGACCCAGTACTTC. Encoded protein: CASSFRAEETQYF.

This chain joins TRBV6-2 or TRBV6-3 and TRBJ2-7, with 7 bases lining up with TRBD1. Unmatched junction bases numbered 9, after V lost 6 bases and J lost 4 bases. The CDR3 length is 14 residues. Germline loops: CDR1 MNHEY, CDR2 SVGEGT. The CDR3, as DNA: TGTGCCAGCAGACCGACAGGGAAGAGGTACGAGCAGTACTTC. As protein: CASRPTGKRYEQYF.

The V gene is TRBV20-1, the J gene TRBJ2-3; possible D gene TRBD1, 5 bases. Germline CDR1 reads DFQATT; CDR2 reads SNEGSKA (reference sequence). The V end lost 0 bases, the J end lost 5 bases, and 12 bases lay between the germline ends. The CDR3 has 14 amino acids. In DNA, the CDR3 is TGCAGTGCTAGAGACGGCAGGGAAAGAGATACGCAGTATTTT. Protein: CSARDGRERDTQYF.

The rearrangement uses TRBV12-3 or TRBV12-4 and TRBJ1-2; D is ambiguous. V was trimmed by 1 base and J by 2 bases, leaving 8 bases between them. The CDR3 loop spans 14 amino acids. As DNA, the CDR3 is TGTGCCAGCAGTTTAGATGCGACAAACTATGGCTACACCTTC. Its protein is CASSLDATNYGYTF.

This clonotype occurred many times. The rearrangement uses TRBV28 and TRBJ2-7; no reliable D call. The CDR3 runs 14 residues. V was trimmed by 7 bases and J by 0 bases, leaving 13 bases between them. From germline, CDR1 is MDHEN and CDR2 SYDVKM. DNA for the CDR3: TGTGCCAGCATGCCTTCGGCCGCCTCCTACGAGCAGTACTTC. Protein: CASMPSAASYEQYF.

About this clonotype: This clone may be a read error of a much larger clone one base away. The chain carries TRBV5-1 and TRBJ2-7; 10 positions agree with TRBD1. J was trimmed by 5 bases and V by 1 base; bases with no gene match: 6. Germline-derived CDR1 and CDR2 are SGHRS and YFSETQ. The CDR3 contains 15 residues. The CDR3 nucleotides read TGCGCCAGCAGCTTGCCTGGGACAGGGGCAGACGAGCAGTACTTC. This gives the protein CASSLPGTGADEQYF.

The CDR3 sequence is CASSAELMNTEAFF. The CDR3 bases are TGCGCCAGCAGTGCAGAGCTGATGAACACTGAAGCTTTCTTT. The chain joins TRBV10-2 to TRBJ1-1; no clear D gene. This CDR3 is 14 amino acids long. CDR1 and CDR2 from the germline V gene are WSHSY and SAAADI. Trimming took off 4 bases at V and 0 bases at J, with 9 bases between the two ends.

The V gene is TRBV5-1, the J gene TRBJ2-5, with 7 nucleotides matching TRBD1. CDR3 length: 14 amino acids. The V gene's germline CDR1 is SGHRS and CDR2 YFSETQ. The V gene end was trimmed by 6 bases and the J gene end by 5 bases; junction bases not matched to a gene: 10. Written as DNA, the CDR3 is TGCGCCAGCATTCTTGGACCGGGACAGGAGACCCAGTACTTC. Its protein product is CASILGPGQETQYF.

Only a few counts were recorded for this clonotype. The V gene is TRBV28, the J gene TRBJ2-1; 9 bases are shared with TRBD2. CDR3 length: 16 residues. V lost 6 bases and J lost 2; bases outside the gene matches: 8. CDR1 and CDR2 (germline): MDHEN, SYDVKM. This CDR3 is CASRSLAGETYNEQFF. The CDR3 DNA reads TGTGCCAGCAGGTCCTTAGCGGGAGAGACCTACAATGAGCAGTTCTTC.

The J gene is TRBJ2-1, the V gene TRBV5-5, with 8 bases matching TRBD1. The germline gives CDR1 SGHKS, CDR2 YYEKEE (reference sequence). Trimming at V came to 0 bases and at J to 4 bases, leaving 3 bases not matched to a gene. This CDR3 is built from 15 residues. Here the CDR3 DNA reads TGTGCCAGCAGCTTGGATCGACAGGGGTACAATGAGCAGTTCTTC. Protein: CASSLDRQGYNEQFF.

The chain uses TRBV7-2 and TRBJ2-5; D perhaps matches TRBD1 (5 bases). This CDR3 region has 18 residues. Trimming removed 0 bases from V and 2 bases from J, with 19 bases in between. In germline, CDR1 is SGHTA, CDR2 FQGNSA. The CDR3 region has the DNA TGTGCCAGCAGCTTAGCAGGTCGCGTTGCTGGGGCGCAAGAGACCCAGTACTTC. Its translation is CASSLAGRVAGAQETQYF.

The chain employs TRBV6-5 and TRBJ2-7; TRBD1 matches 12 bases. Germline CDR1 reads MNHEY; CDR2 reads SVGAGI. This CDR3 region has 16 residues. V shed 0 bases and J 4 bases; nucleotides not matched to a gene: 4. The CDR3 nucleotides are TGTGCCAGCAGTTACTCGGGGGGACAGGGGGCATACGAGCAGTACTTC. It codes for CASSYSGGQGAYEQYF.

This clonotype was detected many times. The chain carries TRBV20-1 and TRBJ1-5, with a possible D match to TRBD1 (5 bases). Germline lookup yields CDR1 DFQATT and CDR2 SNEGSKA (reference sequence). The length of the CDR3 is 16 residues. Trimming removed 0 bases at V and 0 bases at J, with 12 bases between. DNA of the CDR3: TGCAGTGCTAGAGATCCTACAGGATATAGCAATCAGCCCCAGCATTTT. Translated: CSARDPTGYSNQPQHF.

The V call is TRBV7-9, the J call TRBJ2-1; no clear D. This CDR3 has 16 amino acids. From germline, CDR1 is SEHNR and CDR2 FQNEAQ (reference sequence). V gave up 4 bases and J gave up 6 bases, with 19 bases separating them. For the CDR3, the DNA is TGTGCCAGCAGCTCCCCCCCCCGACTCCCCTCCAATGAGCAGTTCTTC. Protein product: CASSSPPRLPSNEQFF.